The present T cell receptor beta chain was sequenced within a study of neoadjuvant nivolumab and ipilimumab in lung cancer. Study-wide points: Resected-tumor TCR richness correlated positively with pretherapy blood richness.

Germline trimming cut 7 bases from V and 3 bases from J; bases unmatched to any gene: 8. The CDR3 sequence is 14 residues long. Germline values: CDR1 MGHRA, CDR2 YSYEKL. On this clone itself: The target antigen is unknown.

Sequencing used immunoSEQ multiplex PCR; TCRdb keeps in-frame clones, though not all of them. The sample lists 18,000 or so clones, 60% to 80% occurring once. The V call is TRBV4-1, the J call TRBJ2-7; 8 bases match TRBD2. Sequencing used tumor tissue, obtained after neoadjuvant nivolumab, alone or with ipilimumab, at or shortly before surgery. This clonotype originated in an adult with non-small cell lung cancer. In DNA form, the CDR3 reads TGCGCCAGCACCATGACTAGCGACGGCTACGAGCAGTACTTC. As protein: CASTMTSDGYEQYF.